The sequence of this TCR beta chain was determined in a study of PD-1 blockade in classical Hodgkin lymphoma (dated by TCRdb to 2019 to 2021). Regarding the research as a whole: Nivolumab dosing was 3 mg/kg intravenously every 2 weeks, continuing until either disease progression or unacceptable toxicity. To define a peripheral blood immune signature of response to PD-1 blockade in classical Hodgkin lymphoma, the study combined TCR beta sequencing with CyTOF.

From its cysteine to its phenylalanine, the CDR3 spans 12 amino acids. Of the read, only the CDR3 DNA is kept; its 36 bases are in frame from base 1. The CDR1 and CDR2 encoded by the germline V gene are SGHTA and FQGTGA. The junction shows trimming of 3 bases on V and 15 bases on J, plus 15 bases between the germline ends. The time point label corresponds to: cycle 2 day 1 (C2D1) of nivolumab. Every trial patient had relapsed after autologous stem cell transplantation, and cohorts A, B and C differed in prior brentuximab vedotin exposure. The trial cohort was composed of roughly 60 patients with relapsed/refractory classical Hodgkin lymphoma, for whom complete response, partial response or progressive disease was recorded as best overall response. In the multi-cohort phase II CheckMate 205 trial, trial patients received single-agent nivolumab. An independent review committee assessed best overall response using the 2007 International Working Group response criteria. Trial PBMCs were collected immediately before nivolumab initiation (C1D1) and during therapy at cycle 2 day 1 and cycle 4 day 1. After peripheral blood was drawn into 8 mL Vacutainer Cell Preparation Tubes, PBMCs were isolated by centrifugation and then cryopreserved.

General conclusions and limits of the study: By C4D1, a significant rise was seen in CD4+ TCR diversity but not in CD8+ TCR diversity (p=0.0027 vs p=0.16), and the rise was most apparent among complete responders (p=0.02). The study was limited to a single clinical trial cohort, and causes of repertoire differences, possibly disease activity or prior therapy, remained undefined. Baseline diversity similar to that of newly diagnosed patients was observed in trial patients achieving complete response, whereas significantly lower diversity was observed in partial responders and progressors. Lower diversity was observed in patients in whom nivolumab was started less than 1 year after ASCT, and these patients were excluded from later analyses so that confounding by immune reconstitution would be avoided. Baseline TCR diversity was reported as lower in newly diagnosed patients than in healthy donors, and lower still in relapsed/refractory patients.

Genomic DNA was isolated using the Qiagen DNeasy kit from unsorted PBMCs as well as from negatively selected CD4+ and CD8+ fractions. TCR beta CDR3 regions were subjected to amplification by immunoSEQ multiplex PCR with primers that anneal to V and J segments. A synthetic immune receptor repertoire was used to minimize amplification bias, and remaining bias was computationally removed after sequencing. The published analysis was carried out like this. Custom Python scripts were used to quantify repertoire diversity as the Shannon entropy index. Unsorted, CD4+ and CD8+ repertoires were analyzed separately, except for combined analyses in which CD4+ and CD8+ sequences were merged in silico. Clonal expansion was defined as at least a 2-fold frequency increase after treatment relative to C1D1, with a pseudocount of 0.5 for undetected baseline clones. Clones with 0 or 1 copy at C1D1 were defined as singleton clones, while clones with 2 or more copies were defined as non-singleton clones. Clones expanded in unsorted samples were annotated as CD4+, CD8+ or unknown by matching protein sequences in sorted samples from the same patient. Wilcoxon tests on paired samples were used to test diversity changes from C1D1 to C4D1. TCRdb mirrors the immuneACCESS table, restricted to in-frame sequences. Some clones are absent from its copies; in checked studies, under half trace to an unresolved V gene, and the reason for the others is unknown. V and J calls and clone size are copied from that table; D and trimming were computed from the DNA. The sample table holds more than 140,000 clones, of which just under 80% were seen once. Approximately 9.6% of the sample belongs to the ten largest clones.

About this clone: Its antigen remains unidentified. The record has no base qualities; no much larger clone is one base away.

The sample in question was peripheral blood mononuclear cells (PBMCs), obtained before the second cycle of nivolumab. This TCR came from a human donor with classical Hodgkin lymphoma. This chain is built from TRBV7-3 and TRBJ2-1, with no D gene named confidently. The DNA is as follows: TGTGCCAGCAGCTTTGAGGCCTACCGAGGGTTCTTC. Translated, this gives CASSFEAYRGFF.